These 5 T cell receptor beta chains share one sample of origin, sequenced in a study of CD8 T cells in Susac syndrome. Reverse transcription of about 0.5 to 1 ug RNA used random hexamers. MiXCR, applied by TCRdb to the immunoSEQ multiplex PCR reads, yields one record per CDR3 protein. The sample has 100,000 to 150,000 distinct CDR3 sequences, around 95% seen once. The sample comprised CD4+ T cells from PBMCs. Receptors originate from a human donor in good health.

The chain is built from TRBV3-1 and TRBJ1-2; D gene uncertain. V was clipped by 4 bases and J by 2 bases, with 17 bases between them. Germline V gene data show CDR1 as LGHDT and CDR2 as YNNKEL (reference sequence). The CDR3 is 16 residues long. The CDR3 nucleotides read TGTGCCAGCAGCCCGGCCTTCCTCGCCTTCAACTATGGCTACACCTTC. This gives the protein CASSPAFLAFNYGYTF.

V and J are TRBV15 and TRBJ2-3, with a tentative D call TRBD2 (6 bases). The CDR3 sequence is 17 residues long. The V and J ends lost 0 bases and 0 bases respectively, with 13 bases between them. Looked up from germline, CDR1 is LNHNV and CDR2 is YYDKDF (reference sequence). The CDR3 reads CATSREIAEASTDTQYF. The CDR3 DNA reads as TGTGCCACCAGCAGAGAGATAGCGGAAGCTAGCACAGATACGCAGTATTTT.

This chain connects TRBV6-2 or TRBV6-3 to TRBJ2-7; perhaps TRBD2 as D (6 bases). In germline, CDR1 is MNHEY, CDR2 SVGEGT. This CDR3 comprises 14 residues. The germline V and J ends were trimmed by 2 bases and 3 bases, with 11 bases remaining between them. This CDR3 reads CASSYGRRGYEQYF. In DNA, the CDR3 is TGTGCCAGCAGTTACGGTCGGCGGGGCTACGAGCAGTACTTC.

The rearrangement uses TRBV5-1 and TRBJ1-2; D unresolved. Germline CDR1 reads SGHRS; CDR2 reads YFSETQ. V lost 0 bases and J lost 5, with 14 bases in between. The CDR3 is 15 amino acids. The CDR3 DNA is TGCGCCAGCAGCTTGGATCAGGAAACGGTGTATGGCTACACCTTC. It translates to CASSLDQETVYGYTF.

The CDR3 is CASSLGTSNTGELFF. The CDR3 region has the DNA TGTGCCAGCAGCCTCGGGACATCGAACACCGGGGAGCTGTTTTTT. The chain has TRBV2 and TRBJ2-2; D possibly corresponds to TRBD1 (6 bases). Trimming left V 6 bases short and J 0 bases short, with 11 bases between. The CDR3 is made up of 15 amino acids. CDR1 and CDR2 from the germline V gene are SNHLY and FYNNEI. The full variable domain, with the rest looked up from reference TRBV2 and TRBJ2-2, is EPEVTQTPSHQVTQMGQEVILRCVPISNHLYFYWYRQILGQKVEFLVSFYNNEISEKSEIFDDQFSVERPDGSNFTLKIRSTKLEDSAMYFCASSLGTSNTGELFFGEGSRLTVL.